The table lists the clone carrying this T cell receptor (beta chain) with many counts. The entry originates in a study of T cells of healthy individuals. TCRdb re-called the 5' RACE reads through MiXCR, storing one row per CDR3 protein. The table lists more than 60,000 distinct CDR3 sequences, 16% of them singletons. This CDR3 is 15 amino acids long. Germline V gene lookup returns CDR1 SNHLY and CDR2 FYNNEI. V was clipped by 4 bases and J by 9 bases, with 16 bases between them. The chain links TRBV2 to TRBJ1-6; the D gene is possibly TRBD1 (5 bases). The clonotype comes from a human donor in good health. Here the CDR3 reads CASSGALGEGSPLHF. The CDR3, as DNA: TGTGCCAGCAGTGGGGCGCTGGGGGAGGGTTCACCCCTCCACTTT.